Following are 28 T cell receptor beta chains from one sample sequenced in a study of post-analysis software for immune sequencing data. Whole-study results and caveats: There were several TRBV segments more frequent in patients than controls, and TRBV5-6, TRBV5-1 and TRBV20-1 were among them.

These TCRs are of unknown antigen specificity. The TCR beta cDNA libraries carried unique molecular identifiers. TCRdb redid the calling of the PCR reads with MiXCR, one entry per CDR3 protein. The repertoire holds over 700,000 distinct CDR3 sequences, with 25% to 30% as singletons. Sequencing was carried out using blood. All receptors derive from a girl aged 5 to 17 with multiple sclerosis.

This clonotype was counted between two and nine times. The chain combines TRBV25-1 with TRBJ2-5; TRBD2 is a possible D gene (6 bases). V was cut by 4 bases and J by 2 bases, with 11 bases left in between. Per the germline V gene, CDR1 is MGHDK and CDR2 is SYGVNS. This CDR3 spans 14 amino acids. This chain's CDR3 is CASSGFRGQETQYF. The CDR3 coding sequence is TGTGCCAGCAGTGGCTTCCGGGGGCAAGAGACCCAGTACTTC.

There are a few counts of this clonotype. The chain employs TRBV7-2 and TRBJ1-2; tentative D call: TRBD1 (5 bases). Germline assignment: CDR1 SGHTA and CDR2 FQGNSA. V was clipped by 7 bases and J by 9 bases, with 12 bases between them. The CDR3 totals 11 residues. CDR3 residues: CASNLGGRYTF. The CDR3 DNA is TGTGCCAGCAACTTGGGGGGTCGCTACACCTTC.

This clonotype was seen more than once but under ten times. This rearrangement joins TRBV20-1 to TRBJ1-5, with 8 bases matching TRBD1. The CDR3 spans 13 residues. Trimming at V came to 6 bases and at J to 5 bases, leaving 6 bases not matched to a gene. CDR1 and CDR2 (germline): DFQATT, SNEGSKA (reference sequence). The CDR3 spells CSAFRGQDQPQHF. Written as DNA, the CDR3 is TGCAGTGCCTTCAGGGGGCAGGATCAGCCCCAGCATTTT.

This sequence joins TRBV12-3 or TRBV12-4 and TRBJ1-6; the D is unclear. Trimming removed 5 bases at V and 3 bases at J, with 11 bases between. The CDR3 loop spans 15 amino acids. CDR3 loop: CASSKLGSYNSPLHF. CDR3 DNA sequence: TGTGCCAGCAGTAAATTGGGCAGCTATAATTCACCCCTCCACTTT.

This chain joins TRBV4-1 and TRBJ2-2; D gene uncertain. Germline V gene sequence: CDR1 MGHRA, CDR2 YSYEKL. V was clipped by 0 bases and J by 9 bases, with 11 bases between them. This CDR3 is 14 amino acids long. CDR3 bases: TGCGCCAGCAGCCAAGAGCTCAAGAGCCGGGAGCTGTTTTTT. Amino acid sequence: CASSQELKSRELFF.

This clonotype was counted between two and nine times. The CDR3: CASSLRQELNTEAFF. The DNA for the CDR3 is TGTGCCAGCAGTCTTAGACAGGAGCTGAACACTGAAGCTTTCTTT. The chain employs TRBV28 and TRBJ1-1, with D possibly being TRBD1 (6 bases). The length of the CDR3 is 15 residues. Trimming left V 5 bases short and J 0 bases short, with 13 bases between. Germline CDR1 is MDHEN and CDR2 is SYDVKM. Full variable domain (outside the CDR3, taken from reference TRBV28 and TRBJ1-1): DVKVTQSSRYLVKRTGEKVFLECVQDMDHENMFWYRQDPGLGLRLIYFSYDVKMKEKGDIPEGYSVSREKKERFSLILESASTNQTSMYLCASSLRQELNTEAFFGQGTRLTVV.

This clonotype was counted between two and nine times. V is TRBV20-1 and J is TRBJ2-3, with D possibly being TRBD2 (5 bases). CDR3 length equals 14 residues. Germline V gives CDR1 DFQATT, CDR2 SNEGSKA (reference sequence). Trimming cost V 0 bases and J 1 base, with 8 bases left between them. Here the CDR3 DNA reads TGCAGTGCTAGAGAAGGTAGCGGCACAGATACGCAGTATTTT. Translated, it gives CSAREGSGTDTQYF.

The chain links TRBV11-2 to TRBJ2-5; D unresolved. The germline CDR1 and CDR2 sequences are SGHAT and FQNNGV. This CDR3 comprises 18 residues. V was trimmed by 2 bases and J by 5 bases, leaving 24 bases between them. The CDR3 nucleotides read TGTGCCAGCAGCTTAATACTAATCAGCGACTCCAAGAAGGAGACCCAGTACTTC. Protein sequence: CASSLILISDSKKETQYF.

V gene TRBV20-1 combines with J gene TRBJ2-1; no firm D call. V was trimmed by 0 bases and J by 5 bases, leaving 8 bases between them. This CDR3 has 13 amino acids. Germline loops: CDR1 DFQATT, CDR2 SNEGSKA (reference sequence). CDR3 nucleotide sequence: TGCAGTGCTAGAGATTTCAGAGACAATGAGCAGTTCTTC. Amino acids: CSARDFRDNEQFF.

This clonotype was recorded a few times. This CDR3 is CASSVLDYNEQFF. The CDR3 coding sequence is TGTGCCAGCAGTGTACTAGATTACAATGAGCAGTTCTTC. V is TRBV9 and J is TRBJ2-1, with D tentatively TRBD2 (5 bases). Deletions cut 5 bases from V and 4 bases from J, with 10 bases between. The CDR3 totals 13 residues. CDR1 is SGDLS, CDR2 YYNGEE, per germline.

This clonotype has only a few counts. The chain carries TRBV6-5 and TRBJ1-5; 11 bases fit TRBD1. V shed 0 bases, J shed 7 bases, and the junction held 11 bases outside the gene matches. The CDR3 has 18 residues. The germline V gene encodes CDR1 MNHEY and CDR2 SVGAGI. CDR3 bases: TGTGCCAGCAGTTACTCGATACCGGGACAGGGGGTAAGGCAGCCCCAGCATTTT. Translated: CASSYSIPGQGVRQPQHF.

The J gene is TRBJ1-2, the V gene TRBV7-8; D is unresolved. The CDR3 has 15 residues. Trimming pared 1 base from V and 3 bases from J, leaving 12 bases between. Germline V gives CDR1 SGHVS, CDR2 FQNEAQ. The CDR3 protein is CASSLGVKGDYGYTF. DNA for the CDR3: TGTGCCAGCAGCTTAGGGGTTAAGGGTGACTATGGCTACACCTTC.

In its sample, this clonotype was seen once. This sequence joins TRBV24-1 and TRBJ2-1; 7 bases agree with TRBD1. CDR3 size: 15 residues. V was pared by 7 bases and J by 5 bases, with 10 bases of the junction left unmatched. Germline CDR1 and CDR2: KGHDR and SFDVKD. In DNA, the CDR3 is TGTGCCACCAGCCCGGGACAGACACTCCACAATGAGCAGTTCTTC. It yields the protein CATSPGQTLHNEQFF.

The V call is TRBV9, the J call TRBJ2-3, with 14 bases matching TRBD2. Germline V gives CDR1 SGDLS, CDR2 YYNGEE. Unmatched junction bases numbered 10, after V lost 1 base and J lost 6 bases. The CDR3 length is 18 residues. CDR3 region: CASSVRTSGGQFFDTQYF. CDR3 nucleotide sequence: TGTGCCAGCAGCGTACGGACTAGCGGGGGGCAATTCTTTGATACGCAGTATTTT.

This clonotype was picked up a small number of times. The gene calls are TRBV15 and TRBJ2-3; no clear D. The germline gives CDR1 LNHNV, CDR2 YYDKDF (reference sequence). The CDR3 is 14 amino acids. Between the trimmed V and J ends, which lost 0 bases and 6 bases, there was a span of 10 bases. The chain's CDR3 is CATSREEILDTQYF. CDR3 bases: TGTGCCACCAGCAGAGAAGAGATATTGGATACGCAGTATTTT.

This clonotype has more than one count but fewer than ten. The chain carries TRBV6-6 and TRBJ2-3, with TRBD2 matching 7 bases. Trimming removed 2 bases from V and 3 bases from J; junction bases left unmatched: 8. This CDR3 is built from 16 residues. From germline, CDR1 is MNHNY and CDR2 SVGAGI (reference sequence). DNA of the CDR3: TGTGCCAGCAGTTACGCCCCTGCGGGAGAAACAGATACGCAGTATTTT. It translates to CASSYAPAGETDTQYF.

This clonotype was counted at least ten times. The chain couples TRBV11-1 to TRBJ2-1; no clear D. The germline V gene encodes CDR1 SGHAT and CDR2 FQDESV (reference sequence). The CDR3 sequence is 12 residues long. Trimming removed 1 base at V and 7 bases at J, with 5 bases between. The CDR3 nucleotides read TGTGCCAGCAGCTTAGGGGCGAATGAGCAGTTCTTC. Translation: CASSLGANEQFF. Based on the CDR3 plus reference TRBV11-1 and TRBJ2-1, the full variable domain is EAEVAQSPRYKITEKSQAVAFWCDPISGHATLYWYRQILGQGPELLVQFQDESVVDDSQLPKDRFSAERLKGVDSTLKIQPAELGDSAMYLCASSLGANEQFFGPGTRLTVL.

The chain uses TRBV5-1 and TRBJ1-6; D gene ambiguous. The germline CDR1 and CDR2 sequences are SGHRS and YFSETQ. The germline V and J ends were trimmed by 3 bases and 4 bases, with 8 bases remaining between them. This CDR3 contains 14 residues. CDR3 nucleotides: TGCGCCAGCAGCTCCGGGCCGTATAATTCACCCCTCCACTTT. This encodes CASSSGPYNSPLHF.

The chain couples TRBV7-9 to TRBJ2-1; unclear D gene. There are 12 residues in the CDR3. V shed 5 bases and J shed 7 bases, with 9 bases lying between them. Germline assignment: CDR1 SEHNR and CDR2 FQNEAQ (reference sequence). The CDR3 bases are TGTGCCAGCAGCGCCCGAGTAAATGAGCAGTTCTTC. Amino acids: CASSARVNEQFF.

This clonotype has a count of ten or more. V is TRBV7-2 and J is TRBJ2-5; no clear D. V lost 2 bases and J lost 7, with 5 bases in between. The CDR3 consists of 11 residues. Germline V gene data show CDR1 as SGHTA and CDR2 as FQGNSA. The CDR3 nucleotides are TGTGCCAGCAGCTTACTAGGGACCCAGTACTTC. It translates to CASSLLGTQYF.

This chain uses TRBV7-8 with TRBJ1-2; the D gene is possibly TRBD1 (5 bases). Trimming removed 5 bases from V and 8 bases from J, with 15 bases in between. The CDR3 extends over 13 amino acids. Per germline, CDR1 SGHVS and CDR2 FQNEAQ. CDR3 residues: CASSPAGTGGYTF. The CDR3 nucleotides are TGTGCCAGCAGCCCGGCGGGGACGGGCGGCTACACCTTC.

This clonotype came up a few times. The rearrangement uses TRBV2 and TRBJ1-5; 9 bases agree with TRBD1. V shed 0 bases, J shed 9 bases, and the junction held 9 bases outside the gene matches. Germline CDR1 SNHLY, CDR2 FYNNEI. The CDR3 spans 16 residues. CDR3 residues: CASSEAAGQGPWPQHF. The CDR3 DNA sequence: TGTGCCAGCAGTGAAGCCGCGGGACAGGGTCCTTGGCCCCAGCATTTT.

V usage is TRBV20-1 and J usage is TRBJ1-2, with D tentatively TRBD1 (5 bases). Germline V gene lookup returns CDR1 DFQATT and CDR2 SNEGSKA (reference sequence). V was pared by 7 bases and J by 6 bases, with 18 bases between. This CDR3 is 13 amino acids long. CDR3 protein: CSGKNGGENGYTF. For the CDR3, the DNA is TGCAGTGGGAAAAACGGAGGGGAAAATGGCTACACCTTC.

This clonotype was observed a handful of times. The J gene is TRBJ2-3, the V gene TRBV3-1; D call uncertain. The CDR3 length is 14 residues. Germline loops: CDR1 LGHDT, CDR2 YNNKEL (reference sequence). Deletions cut 3 bases from V and 0 bases from J, with 7 bases between. The CDR3 here is CASSHGLSTDTQYF. In nucleotides, the CDR3 is TGTGCCAGCAGCCACGGTCTCAGCACAGATACGCAGTATTTT.

The rearrangement links TRBV5-1 to TRBJ2-5, with TRBD1 matching 7 bases. The germline V gene encodes CDR1 SGHRS and CDR2 YFSETQ. The CDR3 is made up of 15 amino acids. The V segment lost 4 bases and the J segment 2 bases; nucleotides outside the gene matches: 8. CDR3 loop: CASSGGQLEQETQYF. In nucleotides, the CDR3 is TGCGCCAGCAGCGGGGGACAGTTAGAACAAGAGACCCAGTACTTC.

V usage is TRBV6-6 and J usage is TRBJ2-1, with 14 bases lining up with TRBD2. This CDR3 has 16 residues. J lost 8 bases, V lost 6 bases, and 9 bases had no gene match. Germline CDR1 and CDR2: MNHNY and SVGAGI (reference sequence). This CDR3 reads CASSRGTSGRRDEQFF. CDR3 DNA sequence: TGTGCCAGCAGCCGAGGGACTAGCGGGAGAAGGGATGAGCAGTTCTTC.

As for this clonotype: An end of the junction does not agree with germline; a read error may underlie this. The V and J genes are TRBV7-9 and TRBJ2-1; D call uncertain. The CDR3 spans 10 residues. CDR1 and CDR2 from the germline V gene are SEHNR and FQNEAQ (reference sequence). CDR3 nucleotides: TGTGCCAGCAGCCCAGATGAGCGGTTCTTC. Amino acid sequence: CASSPDERFF.

The chain is built from TRBV2 and TRBJ2-1; possible D gene TRBD1, 6 bases. The CDR3 consists of 15 residues. The V gene lost 7 bases and the J gene lost 5 bases, with 18 bases spanning the gap. Germline-derived CDR1 and CDR2 are SNHLY and FYNNEI. The CDR3: CASTEVGAVDNEQFF. The CDR3 DNA follows: TGTGCCAGCACCGAGGTGGGGGCGGTTGACAATGAGCAGTTCTTC.